Below are 9 T cell receptor beta chains sequenced from a single sample in a study of CD8 T cells in ankylosing spondylitis. In TCRdb, the 5' RACE reads were re-called with MiXCR into one record per CDR3 protein. The data hold around 220,000 distinct CDR3 sequences, with more than 9% observed a single time. The material sequenced was blood, either unsorted or a sorted T cell fraction (not recorded which). These receptors originate from a male donor with ankylosing spondylitis or in good health (not recorded which).

The chain is built from TRBV6-1 and TRBJ2-3; D gene uncertain. V lost 7 bases and J 6 bases, leaving 8 bases between the germline ends. This CDR3 spans 11 amino acids. Germline CDR1 MNHNS, CDR2 SASEGT. The CDR3 DNA sequence: TGTGCCAGCATCCTATACGATACGCAGTATTTT. Its translation: CASILYDTQYF.

The V call is TRBV6-5, the J call TRBJ2-2; 8 positions match TRBD2. Germline loops: CDR1 MNHEY, CDR2 SVGAGI. The V and J ends lost 0 bases and 2 bases, in that order; junction bases with no gene match: 2. This CDR3 is 16 amino acids long. The CDR3 DNA reads as TGTGCCAGCAGTTACTCTAGCGGGGATAACACCGGGGAGCTGTTTTTT. Protein sequence: CASSYSSGDNTGELFF.

This clonotype came up many times. This chain joins TRBV28 and TRBJ2-3; 9 bases match TRBD2. The length of the CDR3 is 13 residues. CDR1 MDHEN and CDR2 SYDVKM come from the germline V gene. Trimming removed 8 bases from V and 1 base from J; junction bases left unmatched: 1. This CDR3 is CASERGGTDTQYF. The CDR3 DNA is TGTGCCAGCGAGCGGGGGGGCACAGATACGCAGTATTTT.

V usage is TRBV3-1 and J usage is TRBJ1-2; TRBD1 might be the D (6 bases). Trimming stripped 4 bases from V and 2 bases from J, with 11 bases between. CDR1 and CDR2 (germline): LGHDT, YNNKEL (reference sequence). The CDR3 covers 14 residues. CDR3 nucleotides: TGTGCCAGCAGCCCCGGGGGGCTCAACTATGGCTACACCTTC. Translation gives CASSPGGLNYGYTF.

At least ten counts were recorded for this clonotype. This chain links TRBV20-1 with TRBJ2-1, with TRBD2 matching over 10 bases. Looked up from germline, CDR1 is DFQATT and CDR2 is SNEGSKA (reference sequence). The CDR3 has 13 amino acids. Trimming cost V 6 bases and J 4 bases; bases outside gene matches: 3. CDR3 DNA sequence: TGCAGTGCCGAAGCGGGGGGGTACAATGAGCAGTTCTTC. Translating gives CSAEAGGYNEQFF.

V gene TRBV5-5 combines with J gene TRBJ2-2; D not resolved. The CDR3 spans 17 residues. V lost 0 bases and J lost 0, with 12 bases in between. Germline CDR1 is SGHKS and CDR2 is YYEKEE (reference sequence). This CDR3 is CASSLAPSLANTGELFF. DNA of the CDR3: TGTGCCAGCAGCTTGGCTCCCAGCCTCGCGAACACCGGGGAGCTGTTTTTT.

J is TRBJ2-1 and V is TRBV11-3; the match to TRBD2 covers 8 bases. The CDR3 has 15 amino acids. With 2 bases clipped from V and 6 bases from J, the junction kept 6 bases outside the gene matches. Per the germline V gene, CDR1 is SGHNT and CDR2 is YENEEA. Here the CDR3 DNA reads TGTGCCAGCAGCTTATTTAGCGGGGAGGGCAATGAGCAGTTCTTC. It encodes CASSLFSGEGNEQFF.

The chain carries TRBV11-2 and TRBJ2-5; TRBD2 might be the D (6 bases). There are 13 residues in the CDR3. V dropped 1 base and J dropped 7 bases, with 10 bases sitting between them. Looked up from germline, CDR1 is SGHAT and CDR2 is FQNNGV. The CDR3 DNA is TGTGCCAGCAGCTTAGGGATGGAGGGGACCCAGTACTTC. Protein: CASSLGMEGTQYF.

This clonotype was observed a few times. The gene calls are TRBV7-9 and TRBJ1-1, with 7 bases fitting TRBD1. CDR1 is SEHNR and CDR2 is FQNEAQ in the germline V gene (reference sequence). The CDR3 length is 14 residues. With 3 bases clipped from V and 5 bases from J, the junction kept 6 bases outside the gene matches. The CDR3 DNA reads TGTGCCAGCAGCTTCTCCAGGGGGGATACTGAAGCTTTCTTT. It yields the protein CASSFSRGDTEAFF.